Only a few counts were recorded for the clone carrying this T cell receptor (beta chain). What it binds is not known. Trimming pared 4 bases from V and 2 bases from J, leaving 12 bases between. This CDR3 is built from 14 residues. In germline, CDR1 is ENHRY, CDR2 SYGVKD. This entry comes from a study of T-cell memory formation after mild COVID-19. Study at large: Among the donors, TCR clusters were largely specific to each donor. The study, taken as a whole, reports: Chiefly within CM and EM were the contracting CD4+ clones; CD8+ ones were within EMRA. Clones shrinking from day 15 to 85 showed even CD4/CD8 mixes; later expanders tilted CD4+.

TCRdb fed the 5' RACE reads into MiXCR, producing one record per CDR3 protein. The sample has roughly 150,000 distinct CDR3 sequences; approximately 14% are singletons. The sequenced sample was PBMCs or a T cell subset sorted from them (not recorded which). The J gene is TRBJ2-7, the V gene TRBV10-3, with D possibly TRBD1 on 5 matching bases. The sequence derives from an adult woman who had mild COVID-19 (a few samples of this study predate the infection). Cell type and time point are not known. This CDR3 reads CAISVQESTYEQYF. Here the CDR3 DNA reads TGTGCCATCAGTGTACAGGAGTCAACCTACGAGCAGTACTTC.